Following are 26 T cell receptor beta chains from one sample sequenced in a study of T cell changes during pregnancy in multiple sclerosis. Clones were sequenced by immunoSEQ multiplex PCR, and TCRdb holds only the in-frame ones, with some missing. This sample has 45,000 or so clones, with around 90% found just once. This sample comprised CD8+ T cells from peripheral blood mononuclear cells, obtained after pregnancy. Source of these receptors: a female donor in good health, enrolled as a control in a pregnancy study.

The V and J genes are TRBV7-9 and TRBJ2-7, with TRBD1 matching 9 bases. There are 15 residues in the CDR3. The germline V gene has CDR1 SEHNR and CDR2 FQNEAQ (reference sequence). V lost 5 bases to trimming and J lost 3 bases; unmatched junction nucleotides: 8. CDR3 loop: CASSPPQTGGYEQYF. The CDR3 DNA reads TGTGCCAGCAGCCCTCCCCAGACAGGGGGCTACGAGCAGTACTTC.

The chain carries TRBV4-2 and TRBJ1-1, with a weak D call TRBD1 (5 bases). CDR1 is LGHNA, CDR2 YNFKEQ, per germline. The CDR3 covers 15 residues. V shed 1 base and J shed 3 bases, with 12 bases lying between them. Here the CDR3 reads CASSQALGAHTEAFF. CDR3 DNA: TGTGCCAGCAGCCAAGCCCTTGGGGCTCACACTGAAGCTTTCTTT.

The chain links TRBV20-1 to TRBJ1-2, with TRBD1 matching 8 bases. From germline, CDR1 is DFQATT and CDR2 SNEGSKA (reference sequence). The J segment lost 4 bases and the V segment lost 6 bases, leaving 1 base of the junction unmatched. This CDR3 is 11 amino acids long. DNA for the CDR3: TGCAGTGCCACAGGGGGCTATGGCTACACCTTC. Translation: CSATGGYGYTF.

V and J are TRBV19 and TRBJ2-3, with TRBD2 identical over 7 bases. This CDR3 has 14 amino acids. With V trimmed by 7 bases and J by 2 bases, 6 bases remained unmatched. Per the germline V gene, CDR1 is LNHDA and CDR2 is SQIVND (reference sequence). The CDR3 DNA follows: TGTGCCAGTAATATGGGGGGGTCCACAGATACGCAGTATTTT. This gives the protein CASNMGGSTDTQYF.

This sequence joins TRBV11-2 and TRBJ2-7; tentatively, D is TRBD2 (7 bases). CDR3 size: 15 residues. V was pared by 5 bases and J by 2 bases, with 16 bases between. The germline V gene encodes CDR1 SGHAT and CDR2 FQNNGV. The CDR3 nucleotides are TGTGCCAGCAGCCCCGTGGGGGGGGCCACCTACGAGCAGTACTTC. It codes for CASSPVGGATYEQYF.

The chain joins TRBV9 to TRBJ1-2, with D unclear. CDR1 and CDR2 from the germline V gene are SGDLS and YYNGEE. This CDR3 has 12 residues. Trimming cost V 4 bases and J 6 bases, with 10 bases left between them. The CDR3: CASSSRTDGYTF. CDR3 DNA sequence: TGTGCCAGCAGCTCCCGGACTGATGGCTACACCTTC.

Details on this clone: Distinct nucleotide sequences in the sample also encode this CDR3. The chain uses TRBV7-9 and TRBJ2-7, with TRBD1 as a possible D gene (6 bases). The CDR3 sequence is 12 residues long. Germline values: CDR1 SEHNR, CDR2 FQNEAQ (reference sequence). Between the trimmed V and J ends, which lost 5 bases and 4 bases, there was a span of 9 bases. The CDR3 is CASSETGYEQYF. The CDR3 nucleotides are TGTGCCAGCAGCGAAACAGGGTACGAGCAGTACTTC.

The CDR3 is CASSLCDGRQGNTEAFF. The CDR3 DNA follows: TGTGCCAGCAGCCTTTGTGACGGAAGACAGGGGAACACTGAAGCTTTCTTT. The rearrangement joins TRBV21-1 to TRBJ1-1; TRBD1 is the table's D call and was not checked against the DNA. TRBV21-1 is tagged as a pseudogene. The CDR3 sequence is 17 residues long.

The chain couples TRBV2 to TRBJ1-1, with 8 bases lining up with TRBD1. The CDR3 loop spans 14 amino acids. CDR1 is SNHLY and CDR2 is FYNNEI in the germline V gene. V was clipped by 6 bases and J by 1 base; unmatched bases: 4. The CDR3 loop is CASSPGTGNTEAFF. The CDR3 nucleotides are TGTGCCAGCAGCCCCGGGACAGGGAACACTGAAGCTTTCTTT.

Comments on this clone: Within the sample, other DNA sequences also encode this same CDR3. The chain recombines TRBV4-3 with TRBJ1-1; TRBD1 agrees at 8 bases. Looked up from germline, CDR1 is LGHNA and CDR2 is YSLEER. The CDR3 sequence is 14 residues long. V shed 1 base and J 4 bases; nucleotides not matched to a gene: 2. The DNA for the CDR3 is TGCGCCAGCAGCCAAGTAGACAGGGGCACTGAAGCTTTCTTT. This translates into CASSQVDRGTEAFF.

This clone was detected only once. The chain employs TRBV7-9 and TRBJ1-4; TRBD1 matches 9 bases. Germline V gene sequence: CDR1 SEHNR, CDR2 FQNEAQ (reference sequence). V lost 5 bases to trimming and J lost 8 bases; unmatched junction nucleotides: 15. This CDR3 region has 17 residues. CDR3 DNA sequence: TGTGCCAGCAGCCTAACGACAGGGGGGCTGGTAGGAGAAAAACTGTTTTTT. It yields the protein CASSLTTGGLVGEKLFF. The full variable domain, its missing parts supplied by reference TRBV7-9 and TRBJ1-4, is DTGVSQNPRHKITKRGQNVTFRCDPISEHNRLYWYRQTLGQGPEFLTYFQNEAQLEKSRLLSDRFSAERPKGSFSTLEIQRTEQGDSAMYLCASSLTTGGLVGEKLFFGSGTQLSVL.

The genes are TRBV2 and TRBJ2-5; 9 nucleotides line up with TRBD2. V shed 9 bases, J shed 4 bases, and the junction held 18 bases outside the gene matches. The CDR3 runs to 17 residues. Germline CDR1 reads SNHLY; CDR2 reads FYNNEI. The CDR3 loop reads CASFLRGGGASRETQYF. In DNA form, the CDR3 reads TGTGCCAGTTTTCTTCGGGGCGGGGGGGCATCGAGAGAGACCCAGTACTTC. The complete variable domain, with remaining parts taken from reference TRBV2 and TRBJ2-5, reads EPEVTQTPSHQVTQMGQEVILRCVPISNHLYFYWYRQILGQKVEFLVSFYNNEISEKSEIFDDQFSVERPDGSNFTLKIRSTKLEDSAMYFCASFLRGGGASRETQYFGPGTRLLVL.

The chain employs TRBV7-9 and TRBJ1-2; the match to TRBD1 covers 7 bases. CDR1 is SEHNR, CDR2 FQNEAQ, per germline (reference sequence). V shed 5 bases and J 2 bases; nucleotides not matched to a gene: 11. The CDR3 loop spans 16 amino acids. CDR3 protein: CASSIDSGQSNYGYTF. The CDR3 DNA follows: TGTGCCAGCAGCATTGATTCGGGACAGTCAAACTATGGCTACACCTTC.

The CDR3 sequence: CASSPQDRNSPLHF. Here the CDR3 DNA reads TGTGCCAGCAGTCCTCAGGACAGGAATTCACCCCTCCACTTT. V and J are TRBV28 and TRBJ1-6, with 7 bases that match TRBD1. The CDR3 has 14 amino acids. Per germline, CDR1 MDHEN and CDR2 SYDVKM. V trimming: 5 bases; J trimming: 7 bases; junction bases outside the gene matches: 5.

Comment on this clone: This sample includes further DNA sequences coding for the same CDR3. J is TRBJ1-1 and V is TRBV4-3; D uncertain. V was trimmed by 4 bases and J by 1 base, leaving 10 bases between them. From germline, CDR1 is LGHNA and CDR2 YSLEER. This CDR3 has 14 amino acids. The CDR3 nucleotides read TGCGCCAGCAGCCTCGATCGGGGGAACACTGAAGCTTTCTTT. Translation: CASSLDRGNTEAFF.

This chain joins TRBV21-1 and TRBJ1-5. TRBV21-1 is termed a pseudogene. This CDR3 is 16 amino acids long. The CDR3 sequence: CASSKEGGDRNQPQHF. The CDR3 DNA is TGTGCCAGCAGCAAGGAAGGAGGGGATCGGAATCAGCCCCAGCATTTT.

The CDR3: CASSRDINFYGYTF. CDR3 DNA sequence: TGTGCCAGCAGTCGGGACATAAACTTCTATGGCTACACCTTC. The chain combines TRBV14 with TRBJ1-2, with D maybe TRBD1 (6 bases). The CDR3 has 14 amino acids. The V gene's germline CDR1 is SGHDN and CDR2 FVKESK. V was trimmed by 6 bases and J by 4 bases, leaving 15 bases between them.

This clone was detected once. V is TRBV27 and J is TRBJ2-1; 11 bases align to TRBD2. The CDR3 has 15 amino acids. The germline gives CDR1 MNHEY, CDR2 SMNVEV (reference sequence). V lost 5 bases to trimming and J lost 3 bases; unmatched junction nucleotides: 3. CDR3 protein: CASSPTSGVYNEQFF. CDR3 in DNA: TGTGCCAGCAGTCCGACTAGCGGGGTCTACAATGAGCAGTTCTTC.

This chain joins TRBV7-9 and TRBJ2-4, with 7 nucleotides matching TRBD1. CDR3 length: 16 residues. Trimming cost V 5 bases and J 0 bases; bases outside gene matches: 7. Looked up from germline, CDR1 is SEHNR and CDR2 is FQNEAQ (reference sequence). CDR3 sequence: CASSDVQGLAKNIQYF. CDR3 nucleotides: TGTGCCAGCAGCGATGTACAGGGGTTAGCCAAAAACATTCAGTACTTC.

CDR3 region: CASSIQGTDIYGYTF. The CDR3 nucleotides are TGTGCCAGTAGTATACAGGGGACAGACATCTATGGCTACACCTTC. This sequence joins TRBV19 and TRBJ1-2, with 7 bases identical to TRBD1. The CDR3 contains 15 residues. The V gene end was trimmed by 2 bases and the J gene end by 4 bases; junction bases not matched to a gene: 7. Per germline, CDR1 LNHDA and CDR2 SQIVND (reference sequence). Full variable domain (remainder filled in from reference TRBV19 and TRBJ1-2): DGGITQSPKYLFRKEGQNVTLSCEQNLNHDAMYWYRQDPGQGLRLIYYSQIVNDFQKGDIAEGYSVSREKKESFPLTVTSAQKNPTAFYLCASSIQGTDIYGYTFGSGTRLTVV.

This sequence joins TRBV7-9 and TRBJ1-1; possible D gene TRBD1, 6 bases. Trimming cost V 4 bases and J 1 base, with 10 bases left between them. The germline CDR1 and CDR2 sequences are SEHNR and FQNEAQ (reference sequence). This CDR3 has 14 residues. The CDR3 DNA is TGTGCCAGCAGCTCCACAGGGAGGAACACTGAAGCTTTCTTT. Its translation is CASSSTGRNTEAFF.

The rearrangement joins TRBV7-9 to TRBJ2-6; D is unresolved. The germline gives CDR1 SEHNR, CDR2 FQNEAQ (reference sequence). V lost 5 bases to trimming and J lost 2 bases, with 10 bases between them. The CDR3 totals 15 residues. The CDR3 loop reads CASSAHLTGANVLTF. For the CDR3, the DNA is TGTGCCAGCAGCGCCCACCTAACTGGGGCCAACGTCCTGACTTTC.

The chain links TRBV5-8 to TRBJ1-1; 9 bases are a match to TRBD1. The germline V gene has CDR1 SGHTS and CDR2 YDEGEE. The CDR3 consists of 14 residues. After removal of 3 bases from V and 1 base from J, the junction contained 1 base not matched to a gene. The CDR3 here is CASSWDRANTEAFF. CDR3 nucleotide sequence: TGTGCCAGCAGCTGGGACAGGGCGAACACTGAAGCTTTCTTT.

This rearrangement joins TRBV5-1 to TRBJ2-7; 7 bases are shared with TRBD1. This CDR3 comprises 15 residues. V shed 6 bases, J shed 3 bases, and the junction held 12 bases outside the gene matches. CDR1 is SGHRS, CDR2 YFSETQ, per germline. The CDR3 sequence is CASKFRDSVLYEQYF. The CDR3 nucleotides are TGCGCCAGCAAATTCCGGGACAGTGTCCTCTACGAGCAGTACTTC.

The chain links TRBV27 to TRBJ1-5, with D hard to call. CDR1 and CDR2 from the germline V gene are MNHEY and SMNVEV (reference sequence). The CDR3 is 15 amino acids. The V end was cut by 2 bases, the J end by 4 bases, with 12 bases between. The CDR3 protein is CASSLVREWNQPQHF. CDR3 DNA: TGTGCCAGCAGTTTAGTGCGGGAGTGGAATCAGCCCCAGCATTTT.

The chain uses TRBV19 and TRBJ1-2; 10 bases align to TRBD1. Per germline, CDR1 LNHDA and CDR2 SQIVND (reference sequence). The CDR3 sequence is 14 residues long. V gave up 5 bases and J gave up 4 bases; unmatched junction bases: 4. This chain's CDR3 is CASSHRDRGYGYTF. The CDR3 region has the DNA TGTGCCAGTAGTCACCGGGACAGGGGCTATGGCTACACCTTC.